The T cell receptor beta chain described here comes from a study of a mutant IDH1 vaccine in newly diagnosed glioma. Time point: week 47, end of study. The vaccine gave 300 ug of a 20-mer mutant IDH1 peptide subcutaneously per dose. This clone was detected only a few times. No antigen is known for it. CDR1 and CDR2 (germline): SGHTA, FQGNSA. CDR3 length equals 15 residues. V was shortened by 2 bases and J by 1 base, with 9 bases between the two germline ends. TCRdb keeps only in-frame clones here, not all; method: immunoSEQ multiplex PCR. The sample holds approximately 50,000 clones, 70% to 85% seen once.

This receptor was obtained from a woman aged 40 to 49 with glioma. Some clones in this sample may be carry-over from other donors' samples. The genes are TRBV7-2 and TRBJ1-3; no firm D call. The specimen comprised PBMCs, sampled from a glioma patient whose treatment included an IDH1 peptide vaccine. CDR3 DNA: TGTGCCAGCAGCTTAACGCCGGGGTCTGGAAACACCATATATTTT. Translation: CASSLTPGSGNTIYF.